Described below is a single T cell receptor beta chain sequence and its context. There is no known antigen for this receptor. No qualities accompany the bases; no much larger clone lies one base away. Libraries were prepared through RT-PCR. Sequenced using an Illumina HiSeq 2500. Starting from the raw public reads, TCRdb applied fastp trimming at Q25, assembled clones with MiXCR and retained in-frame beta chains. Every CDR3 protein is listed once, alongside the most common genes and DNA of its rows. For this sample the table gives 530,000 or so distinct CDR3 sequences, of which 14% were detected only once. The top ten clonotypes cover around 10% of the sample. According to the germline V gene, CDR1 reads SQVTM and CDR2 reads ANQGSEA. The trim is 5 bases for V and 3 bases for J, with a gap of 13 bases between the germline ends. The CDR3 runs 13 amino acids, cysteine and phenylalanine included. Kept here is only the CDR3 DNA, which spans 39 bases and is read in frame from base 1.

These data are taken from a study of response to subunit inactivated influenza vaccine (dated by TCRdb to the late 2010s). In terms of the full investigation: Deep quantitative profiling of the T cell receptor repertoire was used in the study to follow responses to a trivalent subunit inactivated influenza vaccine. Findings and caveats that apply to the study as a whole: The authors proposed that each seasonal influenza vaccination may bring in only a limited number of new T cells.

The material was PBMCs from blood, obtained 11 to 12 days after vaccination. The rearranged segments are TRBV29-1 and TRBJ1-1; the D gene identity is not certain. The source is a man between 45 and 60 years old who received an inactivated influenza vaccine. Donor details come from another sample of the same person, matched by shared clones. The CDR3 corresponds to CSVLPMTHTEAFF. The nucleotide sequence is TGCAGCGTTCTCCCGATGACACACACTGAAGCTTTCTTT.